These T cell receptor beta chains were read from a single sample in a study of blood T cell repertoires in COVID-19. Here immunoSEQ multiplex PCR was the method, and the copy in TCRdb shows in-frame clones only, minus some. The sample has under 500,000 clones, 75% to 90% seen once. Input material: PBMCs or T cells enriched from blood (not recorded which). All receptors derive from a young man who had recovered from COVID-19. CDR3s include the opening cysteine and the closing phenylalanine or tryptophan. The order of the fields is clone size, J gene, V gene, CDR3 length, D gene, CDR3 protein, CDR3 DNA. The D gene is left open where the match is weak. Expanded clones are given a class, and other clones once, few, many or no size at all.

clone_size: few; j_call: TRBJ2-5; v_call: TRBV9; cdr3_length: 16; d_call: TRBD2; cdr3_aa: CASSASASGAEETQYF; cdr3_nt: TGTGCCAGCAGCGCCAGTGCTAGCGGGGCTGAAGAGACCCAGTACTTC
clone_size: .; j_call: TRBJ2-7; v_call: TRBV29-1; cdr3_length: 12; d_call: .; cdr3_aa: CSVSHAGYEQYF; cdr3_nt: TGCAGCGTCAGCCATGCGGGCTACGAGCAGTACTTC
clone_size: few; j_call: TRBJ1-2; v_call: TRBV5-5; cdr3_length: 17; d_call: TRBD1; cdr3_aa: CASSLADVRGTRGGYTF; cdr3_nt: TGTGCCAGCAGCTTGGCGGACGTCAGGGGGACAAGGGGCGGCTACACCTTC
clone_size: .; j_call: TRBJ1-2; v_call: TRBV29-1; cdr3_length: 13; d_call: .; cdr3_aa: CSVRDTGVYGYTF; cdr3_nt: TGCAGCGTTAGGGACACGGGCGTTTATGGCTACACCTTC
clone_size: .; j_call: TRBJ2-2; v_call: TRBV4-1; cdr3_length: 16; d_call: .; cdr3_aa: CASSQFDGGPTGELFF; cdr3_nt: TGCGCCAGCAGCCAATTCGACGGGGGACCAACCGGGGAGCTGTTTTTT
clone_size: .; j_call: TRBJ2-2; v_call: TRBV10-3; cdr3_length: 14; d_call: .; cdr3_aa: CALAYTTNTGELFF; cdr3_nt: TGTGCCCTCGCTTATACTACAAACACCGGGGAGCTGTTTTTT
clone_size: .; j_call: TRBJ2-1; v_call: TRBV7-2; cdr3_length: 13; d_call: .; cdr3_aa: CASSFQDLGEQFF; cdr3_nt: TGTGCCAGCAGCTTTCAGGATCTCGGTGAGCAGTTCTTC
clone_size: .; j_call: TRBJ2-1; v_call: TRBV27; cdr3_length: 11; d_call: .; cdr3_aa: CASSFSGEQFF; cdr3_nt: TGTGCCAGCAGTTTCTCGGGAGAGCAGTTCTTC
clone_size: .; j_call: TRBJ1-3; v_call: TRBV27; cdr3_length: 14; d_call: .; cdr3_aa: CASAQGLSGNTIYF; cdr3_nt: TGTGCCAGCGCCCAGGGACTCTCTGGAAACACCATATATTTT
clone_size: .; j_call: TRBJ1-6; v_call: TRBV30; cdr3_length: 13; d_call: .; cdr3_aa: CAWRLYSYSPLHF; cdr3_nt: TGTGCCTGGAGGCTTTATAGTTATTCACCCCTCCACTTT
clone_size: .; j_call: TRBJ1-4; v_call: TRBV30; cdr3_length: 14; d_call: TRBD1; cdr3_aa: CAWSRGQGHEKLFF; cdr3_nt: TGTGCCTGGAGTAGGGGACAGGGACACGAAAAACTGTTTTTT
clone_size: .; j_call: TRBJ2-1; v_call: TRBV5-6; cdr3_length: 14; d_call: .; cdr3_aa: CASSPDTNLGEQFF; cdr3_nt: TGTGCCAGCAGCCCGGACACTAACCTCGGGGAGCAGTTCTTC
clone_size: .; j_call: TRBJ1-5; v_call: TRBV2; cdr3_length: 14; d_call: .; cdr3_aa: CASSEVYSNQPQHF; cdr3_nt: TGTGCCAGCAGTGAAGTTTATAGCAATCAGCCCCAGCATTTT
clone_size: .; j_call: TRBJ2-2; v_call: TRBV29-1; cdr3_length: 20; d_call: TRBD2; cdr3_aa: CSVATPTGTSGRKNTGELFF; cdr3_nt: TGCAGCGTCGCTACCCCCACCGGGACTAGCGGGAGGAAGAACACCGGGGAGCTGTTTTTT
clone_size: .; j_call: TRBJ1-2; v_call: TRBV28; cdr3_length: 15; d_call: .; cdr3_aa: CASSFAGDGIYGYTF; cdr3_nt: TGTGCCAGCAGTTTTGCGGGGGATGGAATCTATGGCTACACCTTC
clone_size: .; j_call: TRBJ1-1; v_call: TRBV28; cdr3_length: 14; d_call: TRBD1; cdr3_aa: CASRDGQDYTEAFF; cdr3_nt: TGTGCCAGCAGGGATGGACAGGATTACACTGAAGCTTTCTTT
clone_size: .; j_call: TRBJ2-3; v_call: TRBV18; cdr3_length: 16; d_call: .; cdr3_aa: CASSPTTGGGTDTQYF; cdr3_nt: TGTGCCAGCTCACCAACTACCGGGGGAGGCACAGATACGCAGTATTTT
clone_size: .; j_call: TRBJ1-2; v_call: TRBV18; cdr3_length: 14; d_call: .; cdr3_aa: CASSPPVAIRGYTF; cdr3_nt: TGTGCCAGCTCACCACCGGTAGCTATTCGGGGCTACACCTTC
clone_size: once; j_call: TRBJ2-2; v_call: TRBV29-1; cdr3_length: 15; d_call: TRBD1; cdr3_aa: CSVTGPQGAAGELFF; cdr3_nt: TGCAGCGTTACAGGACCCCAGGGGGCCGCTGGGGAGCTGTTTTTT
clone_size: .; j_call: TRBJ1-4; v_call: TRBV19; cdr3_length: 14; d_call: TRBD1; cdr3_aa: CASSRFRDSEKLFF; cdr3_nt: TGTGCCAGTAGTCGCTTCCGGGACAGTGAAAAACTGTTTTTT
clone_size: once; j_call: TRBJ1-4; v_call: TRBV5-1; cdr3_length: 15; d_call: TRBD1; cdr3_aa: CASSPDGTGYGKLFF; cdr3_nt: TGCGCCAGCAGCCCGGATGGGACAGGGTACGGAAAACTGTTTTTT
clone_size: .; j_call: TRBJ2-1; v_call: TRBV2; cdr3_length: 15; d_call: TRBD2; cdr3_aa: CASTWTSGGHSEQFF; cdr3_nt: TGTGCCAGCACTTGGACTAGCGGGGGACACAGTGAGCAGTTCTTC
clone_size: .; j_call: TRBJ2-2; v_call: TRBV7-2; cdr3_length: 15; d_call: .; cdr3_aa: CASRTGTTNTGELFF; cdr3_nt: TGTGCCAGCAGAACCGGGACAACGAACACCGGGGAGCTGTTTTTT
clone_size: .; j_call: TRBJ2-7; v_call: TRBV10-3; cdr3_length: 13; d_call: TRBD2; cdr3_aa: CAIRPTSSYEQYF; cdr3_nt: TGTGCCATCAGACCGACTAGCAGCTACGAGCAGTACTTC
clone_size: .; j_call: TRBJ1-2; v_call: TRBV28; cdr3_length: 12; d_call: .; cdr3_aa: CASRTANYGYTF; cdr3_nt: TGTGCCTCGCGGACAGCTAACTATGGCTACACCTTC
clone_size: .; j_call: TRBJ2-1; v_call: TRBV27; cdr3_length: 18; d_call: TRBD2; cdr3_aa: CASSFWTSGSTLYNEQFF; cdr3_nt: TGTGCCAGCAGTTTTTGGACTAGCGGGAGTACTCTATACAATGAGCAGTTCTTC
clone_size: .; j_call: TRBJ1-3; v_call: TRBV5-1; cdr3_length: 13; d_call: TRBD1; cdr3_aa: CASSLQGGNTIYF; cdr3_nt: TGCGCCAGCAGCCTACAGGGGGGAAACACCATATATTTT
clone_size: .; j_call: TRBJ1-4; v_call: TRBV7-9; cdr3_length: 14; d_call: TRBD1; cdr3_aa: CASSRGQGGEKLFF; cdr3_nt: TGTGCCAGCAGCCGGGGACAGGGAGGAGAAAAACTGTTTTTT
clone_size: .; j_call: TRBJ2-7; v_call: TRBV4-1; cdr3_length: 15; d_call: TRBD2; cdr3_aa: CASSRLGLAENEQYF; cdr3_nt: TGCGCCAGCAGCCGATTGGGACTAGCGGAAAACGAGCAGTACTTC
clone_size: .; j_call: TRBJ1-3; v_call: TRBV12-3/TRBV12-4; cdr3_length: 12; d_call: .; cdr3_aa: CASSFRGNTIYF; cdr3_nt: TGTGCCAGCAGTTTTCGTGGAAACACCATATATTTT
clone_size: .; j_call: TRBJ1-2; v_call: TRBV28; cdr3_length: 11; d_call: TRBD1; cdr3_aa: CASTTGDGYTF; cdr3_nt: TGTGCCAGCACTACAGGGGATGGCTACACCTTC
clone_size: .; j_call: TRBJ1-2; v_call: TRBV9; cdr3_length: 13; d_call: TRBD1; cdr3_aa: CASSQTGFNGYTF; cdr3_nt: TGTGCCAGCAGCCAGACAGGGTTTAATGGCTACACCTTC
clone_size: .; j_call: TRBJ2-1; v_call: TRBV7-6; cdr3_length: 14; d_call: .; cdr3_aa: CASSLAQAYNEQFF; cdr3_nt: TGTGCCAGCAGCTTAGCGCAGGCCTACAATGAGCAGTTCTTC
clone_size: .; j_call: TRBJ2-7; v_call: TRBV6-6; cdr3_length: 12; d_call: TRBD1; cdr3_aa: CASCPDRVEQYF; cdr3_nt: TGTGCCAGCTGCCCCGACAGGGTCGAGCAGTACTTC
clone_size: .; j_call: TRBJ1-4; v_call: TRBV30; cdr3_length: 15; d_call: .; cdr3_aa: CAWSVGTVGGEKLFF; cdr3_nt: TGTGCCTGGAGTGTAGGCACAGTTGGAGGCGAAAAACTGTTTTTT
clone_size: .; j_call: TRBJ2-7; v_call: TRBV10-2; cdr3_length: 14; d_call: TRBD1; cdr3_aa: CASSDGTGAYEQYF; cdr3_nt: TGCGCCAGCAGTGACGGGACAGGAGCCTACGAGCAGTACTTC
clone_size: .; j_call: TRBJ2-1; v_call: TRBV7-8; cdr3_length: 15; d_call: .; cdr3_aa: CASSFQGGPYNEQFF; cdr3_nt: TGTGCCAGCAGCTTCCAGGGCGGCCCTTACAATGAGCAGTTCTTC
clone_size: .; j_call: TRBJ1-6; v_call: TRBV12-3/TRBV12-4; cdr3_length: 13; d_call: .; cdr3_aa: CASSSFEFSPLHF; cdr3_nt: TGTGCCAGCAGTTCCTTCGAGTTTTCACCCCTCCACTTT
clone_size: few; j_call: TRBJ2-7; v_call: TRBV5-1; cdr3_length: 17; d_call: .; cdr3_aa: CASSLGLIGLSSSEQYF; cdr3_nt: TGCGCCAGCAGCTTGGGACTTATTGGCCTTTCTTCCTCCGAGCAGTACTTC
clone_size: .; j_call: TRBJ1-1; v_call: TRBV5-1; cdr3_length: 14; d_call: .; cdr3_aa: CASSSLGGETEAFF; cdr3_nt: TGCGCCAGCAGCTCCCTGGGAGGGGAGACTGAAGCTTTCTTT
clone_size: .; j_call: TRBJ2-3; v_call: TRBV7-2; cdr3_length: 14; d_call: .; cdr3_aa: CASSSSGTSDTQYF; cdr3_nt: TGTGCCAGCAGCTCAAGCGGAACCTCAGATACGCAGTATTTT
clone_size: .; j_call: TRBJ1-2; v_call: TRBV6-4; cdr3_length: 14; d_call: TRBD1; cdr3_aa: CASSLGTGNYGYTF; cdr3_nt: TGTGCCAGCAGCCTAGGGACAGGGAACTATGGCTACACCTTC
clone_size: few; j_call: TRBJ1-2; v_call: TRBV19; cdr3_length: 15; d_call: TRBD1; cdr3_aa: CASSIQGQGSYGYTF; cdr3_nt: TGTGCCAGTAGTATACAGGGACAGGGGTCCTATGGCTACACCTTC
clone_size: many; j_call: TRBJ2-5; v_call: TRBV7-9; cdr3_length: 14; d_call: .; cdr3_aa: CASSLPGVGETQYF; cdr3_nt: TGTGCCAGCAGCCTGCCAGGGGTAGGGGAGACCCAGTACTTC
clone_size: .; j_call: TRBJ2-1; v_call: TRBV5-1; cdr3_length: 15; d_call: .; cdr3_aa: CASSLAELPYNEQFF; cdr3_nt: TGCGCCAGCAGCTTGGCGGAGCTTCCCTACAATGAGCAGTTCTTC
clone_size: .; j_call: TRBJ2-7; v_call: TRBV3-1/TRBV3-2; cdr3_length: 16; d_call: TRBD2; cdr3_aa: CASSRAGLAGRYEQYF; cdr3_nt: TGTGCCAGCAGCCGCGCTGGACTAGCGGGACGGTACGAGCAGTACTTC
clone_size: .; j_call: TRBJ1-5; v_call: TRBV25-1; cdr3_length: 15; d_call: TRBD1; cdr3_aa: CASSGTGYGNQPQHF; cdr3_nt: TGTGCCAGCAGCGGGACAGGGTACGGCAATCAGCCCCAGCATTTT
clone_size: .; j_call: TRBJ2-5; v_call: TRBV3-1/TRBV3-2; cdr3_length: 16; d_call: .; cdr3_aa: CASSQDSGGSRETQYF; cdr3_nt: TGTGCCAGCAGCCAAGATTCGGGGGGCAGTCGAGAGACCCAGTACTTC
clone_size: .; j_call: TRBJ1-4; v_call: TRBV6-6; cdr3_length: 14; d_call: TRBD1; cdr3_aa: CASSYGQGGEKLFF; cdr3_nt: TGTGCCAGCAGTTACGGGCAGGGGGGTGAAAAACTGTTTTTT
clone_size: .; j_call: TRBJ2-3; v_call: TRBV7-2; cdr3_length: 12; d_call: .; cdr3_aa: CASSSSWDTQYF; cdr3_nt: TGTGCCAGCAGCAGCTCCTGGGATACGCAGTATTTT
clone_size: .; j_call: TRBJ1-3; v_call: TRBV2; cdr3_length: 13; d_call: .; cdr3_aa: CASSGGAGNTIYF; cdr3_nt: TGTGCCAGCAGCGGGGGTGCTGGAAACACCATATATTTT
clone_size: .; j_call: TRBJ2-7; v_call: TRBV9; cdr3_length: 15; d_call: .; cdr3_aa: CASSVSSTGSYEQYF; cdr3_nt: TGTGCCAGCAGCGTATCGTCCACGGGTTCCTACGAGCAGTACTTC
clone_size: .; j_call: TRBJ2-1; v_call: TRBV9; cdr3_length: 16; d_call: .; cdr3_aa: CASDTGAGGSYNEQFF; cdr3_nt: TGTGCCAGCGATACGGGGGCAGGGGGCTCCTACAATGAGCAGTTCTTC
clone_size: .; j_call: TRBJ2-1; v_call: TRBV5-1; cdr3_length: 14; d_call: .; cdr3_aa: CASSLGGFYNEQFF; cdr3_nt: TGCGCCAGCAGCTTGGGGGGCTTCTACAATGAGCAGTTCTTC
clone_size: .; j_call: TRBJ2-7; v_call: TRBV11-2; cdr3_length: 15; d_call: TRBD1; cdr3_aa: CASSFRGQGPYEQYF; cdr3_nt: TGTGCCAGCAGCTTTCGGGGACAGGGACCCTACGAGCAGTACTTC
clone_size: .; j_call: TRBJ2-2; v_call: TRBV27; cdr3_length: 15; d_call: .; cdr3_aa: CASSLQGTFAGELFF; cdr3_nt: TGTGCCAGCAGTTTACAGGGGACATTTGCTGGGGAGCTGTTTTTT